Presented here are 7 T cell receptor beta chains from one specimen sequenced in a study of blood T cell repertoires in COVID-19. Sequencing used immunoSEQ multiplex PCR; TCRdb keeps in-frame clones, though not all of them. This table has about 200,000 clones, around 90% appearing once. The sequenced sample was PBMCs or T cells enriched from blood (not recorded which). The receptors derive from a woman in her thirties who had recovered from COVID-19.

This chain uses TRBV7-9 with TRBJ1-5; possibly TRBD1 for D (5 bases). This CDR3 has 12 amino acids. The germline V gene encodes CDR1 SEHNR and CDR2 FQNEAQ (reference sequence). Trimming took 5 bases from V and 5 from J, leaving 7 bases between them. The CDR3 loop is CASSQGYQPQHF. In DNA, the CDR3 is TGTGCCAGCAGCCAGGGCTATCAGCCCCAGCATTTT.

The CDR3 spells CASSQDPLGSYGYTF. CDR3 DNA: TGCGCCAGCAGCCAAGATCCCCTCGGGAGTTATGGCTACACCTTC. The genes are TRBV4-1 and TRBJ1-2, with unresolved D. This CDR3 has 15 residues. CDR1 MGHRA and CDR2 YSYEKL come from the germline V gene. Between the trimmed V and J ends, which lost 0 bases and 5 bases, there was a span of 13 bases.

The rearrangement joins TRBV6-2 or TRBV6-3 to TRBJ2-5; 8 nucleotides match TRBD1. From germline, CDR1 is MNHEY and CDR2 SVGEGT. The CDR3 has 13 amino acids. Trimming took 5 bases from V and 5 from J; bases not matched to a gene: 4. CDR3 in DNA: TGTGCCAGCAGTGGACAGGGTTGGGAGACCCAGTACTTC. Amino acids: CASSGQGWETQYF.

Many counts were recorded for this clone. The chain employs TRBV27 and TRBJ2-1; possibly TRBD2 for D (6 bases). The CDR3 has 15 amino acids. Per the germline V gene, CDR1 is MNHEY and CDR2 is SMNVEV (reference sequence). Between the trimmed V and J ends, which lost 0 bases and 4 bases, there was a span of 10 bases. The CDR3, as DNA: TGTGCCAGCAGTTTATCCCTGGAGGGGTACAATGAGCAGTTCTTC. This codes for CASSLSLEGYNEQFF.

As DNA, the CDR3 is TGTGCCAGCACAGTTTTCGCGGGGGGGTACAATGAGCAGTTCTTC. Its translation is CASTVFAGGYNEQFF. The chain recombines TRBV27 with TRBJ2-1; 9 bases are a match to TRBD2. The CDR3 runs 15 residues. Germline V lookup: CDR1 MNHEY, CDR2 SMNVEV (reference sequence). V shed 7 bases, J shed 4 bases, and the junction held 8 bases outside the gene matches.

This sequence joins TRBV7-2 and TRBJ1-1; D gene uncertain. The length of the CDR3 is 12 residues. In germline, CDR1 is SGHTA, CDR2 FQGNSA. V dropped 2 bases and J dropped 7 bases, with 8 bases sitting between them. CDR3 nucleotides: TGTGCCAGCAGCTTAAGCCAATATGAAGCTTTCTTT. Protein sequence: CASSLSQYEAFF.

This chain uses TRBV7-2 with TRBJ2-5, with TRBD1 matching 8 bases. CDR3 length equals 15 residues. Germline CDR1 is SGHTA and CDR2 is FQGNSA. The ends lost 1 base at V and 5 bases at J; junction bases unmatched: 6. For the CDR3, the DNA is TGTGCCAGCAGCTTAGTACAGGGGGAGTGGGAGACCCAGTACTTC. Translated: CASSLVQGEWETQYF. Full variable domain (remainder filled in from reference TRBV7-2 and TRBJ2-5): GAGVSQSPSNKVTEKGKDVELRCDPISGHTALYWYRQSLGQGLEFLIYFQGNSAPDKSGLPSDRFSAERTGGSVSTLTIQRTQQEDSAVYLCASSLVQGEWETQYFGPGTRLLVL.